These T cell receptor beta chains were read from a single sample in a study of shared clonotypes between healthy human individuals. Clones were sequenced by immunoSEQ multiplex PCR, and TCRdb holds only the in-frame ones, with some missing. The profile shows over 850,000 clones, approximately 78% of them singletons. The sequencing sample was made of memory CD4+ T cells from PBMCs. These receptors all stem from a man aged 18 to 30 in good health. Some clones in this sample may be carry-over from other donors' samples. Both conserved end residues are part of each CDR3. Fields, in order: D gene, V gene, CDR3 length, clone size, J gene, CDR3 DNA, CDR3 protein. The D gene is left open where the match is weak. Clone sizes are given selectively: once, few, many, or a class where the clone is expanded.

TRBD1	TRBV5-1	15	NA	TRBJ1-2	TGCGCCAGCAGCTTGTTATTTAACAGGGGAGATGGCTACACCTTC	CASSLLFNRGDGYTF
TRBD1	TRBV5-1	18	NA	TRBJ2-6	TGCGCCAGCAGCTTGGGGGGACAGGGTCGCTCTGGGGCCAACGTCCTGACTTTC	CASSLGGQGRSGANVLTF
NA	TRBV2	12	few	TRBJ2-7	TGTGCCAGCAGGATGAGCTCCTACGAGCAGTACTTC	CASRMSSYEQYF
NA	TRBV18	14	NA	TRBJ2-5	TGTGCCAGCTCACCACGCGCTAGCCAAGAGACCCAGTACTTC	CASSPRASQETQYF
TRBD1	TRBV4-1	12	NA	TRBJ1-2	TGCGCCAGCAGCGACAGGGGCCATGGCTACACCTTC	CASSDRGHGYTF
NA	TRBV6-5	13	NA	TRBJ1-2	TGTGCCAGCAGTTACTCGAAATACTATGGCTACACCTTC	CASSYSKYYGYTF
TRBD1	TRBV7-9	17	few	TRBJ1-2	TGTGCCAGCAGCGCAAATGCGGACAGGCAGGGCGTCTATGGCTACACCTTC	CASSANADRQGVYGYTF
NA	TRBV27	14	many	TRBJ1-5	TGTGCCAGCCCCAGGGATTTCTACAATCAGCCCCAGCATTTT	CASPRDFYNQPQHF
NA	TRBV5-1	14	few	TRBJ1-1	TGCGCCAGCAGCCCTGGAGACCGCCCTGGGCTAGCTTTCTTT	CASSPGDRPGLAFF
NA	TRBV27	15	NA	TRBJ2-7	TGTGCCAGCAGCTACCGACCTTATAGGGGCTACGAGCAGTACTTC	CASSYRPYRGYEQYF
TRBD2	TRBV4-1	16	NA	TRBJ2-7	TGCGCCAGCAGCCAAGACTCTAGCGGGAGCCCCCACGAGCAGTACTTC	CASSQDSSGSPHEQYF
TRBD1	TRBV19	16	NA	TRBJ1-1	TGTGCCAGTAGTTTGAACCGGGACAGGGGTAACACTGAAGCTTTCTTT	CASSLNRDRGNTEAFF
NA	TRBV7-9	13	NA	TRBJ1-2	TGTGCCAGCAGCTTAGGGCAGATTAATGGCTACACCTTC	CASSLGQINGYTF
NA	TRBV9	13	NA	TRBJ2-3	TGTGCCAGCAGCGTAGATCTCCCGGATACGCAGTATTTT	CASSVDLPDTQYF
NA	TRBV27	15	NA	TRBJ1-1	TGTGCCAGCAGTTTATACGGCCAGGGAGGGACTGAAGCTTTCTTT	CASSLYGQGGTEAFF
NA	TRBV29-1	14	NA	TRBJ1-2	TGCAGCGCCGAGGGGCGTGGAAGGGGCTATGGCTACACCTTC	CSAEGRGRGYGYTF
TRBD1	TRBV2	15	NA	TRBJ1-2	TGTGCCAGCAGATTACAGGGGGGTTCTAACTATGGCTACACCTTC	CASRLQGGSNYGYTF
NA	TRBV30	17	NA	TRBJ2-4	TGTGCCTGGTCTCAGGCGGTCCTTCTTTTAGCCAAAAACATTCAGTACTTC	CAWSQAVLLLAKNIQYF
NA	TRBV7-9	16	many	TRBJ2-7	TGTGCCAGCAGCGCAGTCGAGGGAATGGGGGAGTTCGAGCAGTACTTC	CASSAVEGMGEFEQYF
TRBD1	TRBV28	14	NA	TRBJ2-2	TGTGCCAGCCGGGACAGGCGGCGTACCGGGGAGCTGTTTTTT	CASRDRRRTGELFF
NA	TRBV19	13	once	TRBJ1-2	TGTGCCAGTAGGCAACAGGGAGGGACTGGCTACACCTTC	CASRQQGGTGYTF
TRBD2	TRBV6-1	15	NA	TRBJ2-6	TGTGCCACCTACCGCCGGGAGGCTGGGGCCAACGTCCTGACTTTC	CATYRREAGANVLTF
NA	TRBV28	13	NA	TRBJ2-3	TGTGCCAGCAGCGCCCGCATGTCAGATACGCAGTATTTT	CASSARMSDTQYF
TRBD1	TRBV5-8	14	NA	TRBJ1-5	TGTGCCAGCAGCTGGGGACAGGGTGATCAGCCCCAGCATTTT	CASSWGQGDQPQHF
NA	TRBV25-1	12	NA	TRBJ1-1	TGTGCCAGCAGTGCCTCCAGAGTTGAAGCTTTCTTT	CASSASRVEAFF
TRBD1	TRBV4-1	18	NA	TRBJ1-1	TGCGCCAGCAGCCAAGGGGCGACAGGGGGCCCTAGGGACACTGAAGCTTTCTTT	CASSQGATGGPRDTEAFF
NA	TRBV7-6	16	NA	TRBJ2-7	TGTGCCAGCAGCTTATTGGGAGGACAGACTGCCTACGAGCAGTACTTC	CASSLLGGQTAYEQYF
NA	TRBV5-6	13	few	TRBJ2-5	TGTGCCAGCGGACCTTACCCCCAAGAGACCCAGTACTTC	CASGPYPQETQYF
NA	TRBV10-3	15	NA	TRBJ1-5	TGTGCCATCAGTGCAACAGGGACGGCGGATCAGCCCCAGCATTTT	CAISATGTADQPQHF
TRBD2	TRBV19	19	NA	TRBJ2-1	TGTGCCAGTAGTATAGAATTTGGGACTAGCGGGAGTAGGCGGAATGAGCAGTTCTTC	CASSIEFGTSGSRRNEQFF
TRBD1	TRBV2	15	few	TRBJ2-2	TGTGCCAGCAGCGCATTCGACAGGGGGGCCGGGGAGCTGTTTTTT	CASSAFDRGAGELFF
NA	TRBV25-1	13	NA	TRBJ1-1	TGTGCCAGCAGTGTGAGCGTGGGCACTGAAGCTTTCTTT	CASSVSVGTEAFF
TRBD2	TRBV2	14	few	TRBJ2-7	TGTGCCAGCATCAGGACTAGCGTAACGTACGAGCAGTACTTC	CASIRTSVTYEQYF
NA	TRBV28	13	NA	TRBJ2-4	TGTGCCAGCAGTTCCCCAGGCGCGAACATTCAGTACTTC	CASSSPGANIQYF
NA	TRBV7-3	11	NA	TRBJ2-2	TGTGCCAGCAGCTTAACCGGGGAGCTGTTTTTT	CASSLTGELFF
NA	TRBV7-3	12	NA	TRBJ2-7	TGTGCCAGCAGCTCCTCGACAGGCGGGCAGTACTTC	CASSSSTGGQYF
NA	TRBV7-9	15	NA	TRBJ2-5	TGTGCCAGCAGCTTAGGTGGACTACTGGGAGAGACCCAGTACTTC	CASSLGGLLGETQYF
TRBD1	TRBV7-2	19	NA	TRBJ2-3	TGTGCCAGCAGCGGCACCGGACAGGGCTACCTACGCCTTTTCGATACGCAGTATTTT	CASSGTGQGYLRLFDTQYF
NA	TRBV28	15	NA	TRBJ1-6	TGTGCCAGCAGAGGGGGGGCTCGTAATAATTCACCCCTCCACTTT	CASRGGARNNSPLHF
TRBD1	TRBV6-1	13	NA	TRBJ2-7	TGTGCCAGCAGTGAGCGACAGGGCTACGAGCAGTACTTC	CASSERQGYEQYF
TRBD1	TRBV11-2	15	few	TRBJ2-4	TGTGCCAGCAGCCCAGACGCCGGGACAGGGTTGTTTCAGTACTTC	CASSPDAGTGLFQYF
NA	TRBV18	15	NA	TRBJ2-7	TGTGCCAGCTCACCAACCGGGGCCGGGTCCTACGAGCAGTACTTC	CASSPTGAGSYEQYF
TRBD2	TRBV6-6	16	NA	TRBJ2-5	TGTGCCAGCAGTTACTCTGCGGCTAGCGGGAGTCAGACCCAGTACTTC	CASSYSAASGSQTQYF
NA	TRBV9	15	NA	TRBJ2-3	TGTGCCAGCAGCGTAGTAACGGGGGCGACAGATACGCAGTATTTT	CASSVVTGATDTQYF
NA	TRBV4-2	20	NA	TRBJ1-4	TGTGCCAGCAGCCAATATAATATGGGGGCAGGGCCCGGAGTCCATGAAAAACTGTTTTTT	CASSQYNMGAGPGVHEKLFF
NA	TRBV7-9	17	NA	TRBJ2-3	TGTGCCAGCAGCTCGACCGCGGGACTCCCAATAACAGATACGCAGTATTTT	CASSSTAGLPITDTQYF
NA	TRBV10-3	13	few	TRBJ1-5	TGTGCCATAAGGGACGGCGGGGGTCAGCCCCAGCATTTT	CAIRDGGGQPQHF
NA	TRBV7-2	14	many	TRBJ2-1	TGTGCCAGCAGCCTAGGGACTGGTTCGGATGAGCAGTTCTTC	CASSLGTGSDEQFF
NA	TRBV2	16	NA	TRBJ2-6	TGTGCCAGCAGTGAAGCGCTTAGGGCCGGGGCCAACGTCCTGACTTTC	CASSEALRAGANVLTF
NA	TRBV2	15	many	TRBJ2-2	TGTGCCAGCAGTGAAAGACAGACGAACACCGGGGAGCTGTTTTTT	CASSERQTNTGELFF
TRBD2	TRBV7-7	17	NA	TRBJ2-5	TGTGCCAGCAGCTTGCAACCGGGACTAGCGGGGGAAGAGACCCAGTACTTC	CASSLQPGLAGEETQYF
TRBD1	TRBV7-3	13	once	TRBJ1-3	TGTGCCAGCAGCCAGACAGGGAGAGGTACCATATATTTT	CASSQTGRGTIYF
NA	TRBV27	14	NA	TRBJ2-3	TGTGCCAGCAGTTGGCTAGCTAGCACAGATACGCAGTATTTT	CASSWLASTDTQYF